This T cell receptor (beta chain) was identified in a study of T cells in Graves' hyperthyroidism and ophthalmopathy. Each 10 ml fresh peripheral blood draw supplied the PBMCs. This clonotype has just a few counts. The TCR beta CDR3 regions underwent amplification using RNA transcripts as the source. A set of HTBI primers served as the primers for a first-round RT-PCR of the TCR CDR3. TCRdb recomputed calls from the multiplex PCR reads with MiXCR, one row per CDR3 protein. The table includes 400,000 to 600,000 distinct CDR3 sequences, about 16% detected once. Germline CDR1 LNHDA, CDR2 SQIVND (reference sequence). This CDR3 is built from 14 residues. The ends lost 10 bases at V and 8 bases at J; junction bases unmatched: 13.

The chain carries TRBV19 and TRBJ2-1; TRBD2 matches 8 bases. Material: blood. The origin of this receptor is a woman aged 25 to 45 with Graves' ophthalmopathy. The CDR3 nucleotides are TGTGCCACAACGACCAGCGGGAGATCAGATGAGCAGTTCTTC. Translating gives CATTTSGRSDEQFF.